This T cell receptor beta chain is drawn from a study of glioma-infiltrating T cells after dendritic cell vaccination. Per the germline V gene, CDR1 is MNHNS and CDR2 is SASEGT. The CDR3 length is 14 residues. The V end was cut by 4 bases, the J end by 10 bases, with 14 bases between. The immunoSEQ assay amplified TCRB CDR3 from up to roughly 2 ug DNA. Amplification used 60 V beta primers and 13 J beta primers. Measured with immunoSEQ multiplex PCR; TCRdb has only the in-frame clones, and not every one. The sample holds 95,000 to 110,000 clones; more than 80% are singletons and the top ten take 10% to 15%.

The specimen comprised blood, sampled before dendritic cell vaccination. The TCR originated in a human donor with glioblastoma. The chain is built from TRBV6-1 and TRBJ1-6, with D possibly matching TRBD1 (5 bases). The CDR3 DNA is TGTGCCAGCAGTGTTTCGCAGGGAGGATCACCCCTCCACTTT. It translates to CASSVSQGGSPLHF.